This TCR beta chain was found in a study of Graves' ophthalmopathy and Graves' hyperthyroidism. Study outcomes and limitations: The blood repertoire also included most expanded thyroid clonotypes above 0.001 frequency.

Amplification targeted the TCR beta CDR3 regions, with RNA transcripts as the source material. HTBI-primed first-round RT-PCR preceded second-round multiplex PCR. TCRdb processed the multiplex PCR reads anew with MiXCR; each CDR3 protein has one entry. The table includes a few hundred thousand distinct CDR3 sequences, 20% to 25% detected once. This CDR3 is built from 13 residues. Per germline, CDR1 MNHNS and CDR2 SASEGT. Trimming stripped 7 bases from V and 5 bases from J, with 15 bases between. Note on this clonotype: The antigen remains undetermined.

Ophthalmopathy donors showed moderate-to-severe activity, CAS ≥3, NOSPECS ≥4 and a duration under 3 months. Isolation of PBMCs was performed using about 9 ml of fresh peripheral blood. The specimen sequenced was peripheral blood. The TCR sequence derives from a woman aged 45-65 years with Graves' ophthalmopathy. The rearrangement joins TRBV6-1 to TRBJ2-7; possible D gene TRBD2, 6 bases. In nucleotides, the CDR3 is TGTGCCAGCAACTCCGGGACTTTTGACGAGCAGTACTTC. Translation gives CASNSGTFDEQYF.